This passage covers 25 T cell receptor beta chains from one sample sequenced in a study of low-dose radiotherapy and immunotherapy resistance in tumors. The authors ran about 21 PCR cycles to amplify TCRs with a constant-region primer and V-primer adapter. One entry per CDR3 protein, called by TCRdb with MiXCR from the reads. The table records about 50,000 distinct CDR3 sequences, about an eighth of them present only once. Time point described: before trial treatment. The specimen comprised PBMCs, sampled before treatment. The receptor source for this set is a female donor with ovarian cancer.

This clonotype was counted many times. The genes are TRBV7-2 and TRBJ2-1, with 8 bases lining up with TRBD2. The ends lost 5 bases at V and 9 bases at J; junction bases unmatched: 9. From germline, CDR1 is SGHTA and CDR2 FQGNSA. The CDR3 runs 14 residues. The CDR3 DNA follows: TGTGCCAGCAGCCCCCCCGGACTAGCCCTTGAGCAGTTCTTC. Residues: CASSPPGLALEQFF.

This clonotype was seen at least ten times. V is TRBV7-9 and J is TRBJ2-7; the D is unclear. Trimming removed 5 bases from V and 3 bases from J, with 11 bases in between. This CDR3 is built from 13 residues. The germline CDR1 and CDR2 sequences are SEHNR and FQNEAQ (reference sequence). DNA for the CDR3: TGTGCCAGCAGCCAGACTTTGAACTACGAGCAGTACTTC. Its translation is CASSQTLNYEQYF.

At least ten counts were recorded for this clonotype. The V call is TRBV29-1, the J call TRBJ1-1; D is ambiguous. CDR1 SQVTM and CDR2 ANQGSEA come from the germline V gene. This CDR3 contains 11 residues. V lost 5 bases to trimming and J lost 6 bases, with 10 bases between them. CDR3: CSVSTGSEAFF. The CDR3 nucleotides read TGCAGCGTTTCTACGGGATCTGAAGCTTTCTTT.

This clonotype was detected ten times or more. The chain combines TRBV12-5 with TRBJ2-1, with a possible D match to TRBD1 (6 bases). The CDR3 totals 15 residues. V dropped 3 bases and J dropped 2 bases, with 11 bases sitting between them. Germline V gives CDR1 LGHNT, CDR2 FRNRAP. CDR3 sequence (DNA): TGTGCTAGTGGTTTCGGGACACCAGCCTACAATGAGCAGTTCTTC. Translating it yields CASGFGTPAYNEQFF. The full variable domain, rest sourced from reference TRBV12-5 and TRBJ2-1, is DARVTQTPRHKVTEMGQEVTMRCQPILGHNTVFWYRQTMMQGLELLAYFRNRAPLDDSGMPKDRFSAEMPDATLATLKIQPSEPRDSAVYFCASGFGTPAYNEQFFGPGTRLTVL.

This clonotype was counted at least ten times. V and J are TRBV5-1 and TRBJ2-1, with a possible D match to TRBD1 (5 bases). The CDR3 contains 15 residues. V shed 0 bases and J shed 6 bases, with 13 bases lying between them. Germline CDR1 SGHRS, CDR2 YFSETQ. CDR3 sequence reads: CASSLALRQRNEQFF. CDR3 nucleotides: TGCGCCAGCAGCTTGGCACTCCGACAGCGCAATGAGCAGTTCTTC.

The chain carries TRBV9 and TRBJ2-7; no clear D. CDR1 and CDR2 (germline): SGDLS, YYNGEE. Trimming pared 0 bases from V and 1 base from J, leaving 8 bases between. The CDR3 covers 14 residues. In nucleotides, the CDR3 is TGTGCCAGCAGCGTAGGGGCCACATCCTACGAGCAGTACTTC. Translation: CASSVGATSYEQYF.

The chain uses TRBV6-2 or TRBV6-3 and TRBJ1-6, with 10 bases identical to TRBD1. CDR1 is MNHEY, CDR2 SVGEGT, per germline. This CDR3 has 15 amino acids. J gave up 18 bases and V 4 bases, and 15 bases lay outside the gene matches. The CDR3 DNA reads as TGTGCCAGCAGTTGGGACAGGGGTATCGTAGGAATACCCCACTTT. Residues: CASSWDRGIVGIPHF.

This clonotype was observed many times. This rearrangement joins TRBV5-4 to TRBJ2-3; D may match TRBD1 or TRBD2 (6 bases each). CDR1 and CDR2 from the germline V gene are SGHNT and YYREEE (reference sequence). This CDR3 is 14 amino acids long. Trimming removed 0 bases from V and 4 bases from J, with 9 bases in between. CDR3 sequence: CASSLGGAPDTQYF. CDR3 DNA sequence: TGTGCCAGCAGCTTGGGGGGGGCCCCAGATACGCAGTATTTT.

This clonotype appeared many times. The chain is built from TRBV4-2 and TRBJ2-5, with D unclear. Deletions cut 0 bases from V and 4 bases from J, with 9 bases between. Germline CDR1 reads LGHNA; CDR2 reads YNFKEQ. The CDR3 runs 14 residues. The CDR3 region is CASSQDLEGETQYF. CDR3 in DNA: TGTGCCAGCAGCCAAGATCTGGAAGGAGAGACCCAGTACTTC.

The sample holds many counts of this clonotype. The chain has TRBV15 and TRBJ1-6, with TRBD1 matching 8 bases. The CDR3 covers 13 residues. Germline V CDR1 and CDR2: LNHNV, YYDKDF (reference sequence). V trimming: 5 bases; J trimming: 10 bases; junction bases outside the gene matches: 4. The CDR3 loop is CATSRTGRSPLHF. CDR3 sequence (DNA): TGTGCCACCAGCCGGACAGGGAGGTCACCCCTCCACTTT.

This clonotype was counted at least ten times. The chain has TRBV6-2 or TRBV6-3 and TRBJ2-6; D is ambiguous. Trimming left V 10 bases short and J 0 bases short, with 13 bases between. CDR3 size: 15 residues. Germline V gene data show CDR1 as MNHEY and CDR2 as SVGEGT. The CDR3 loop reads CATRAETSGANVLTF. The CDR3 DNA reads TGTGCCACCCGTGCTGAAACCTCTGGGGCCAACGTCCTGACTTTC.

This clonotype was detected only a few times. This sequence may be a read error, since a much larger clone differs from it by one base. The J gene is TRBJ1-4, the V gene TRBV4-3; D unresolved. There are 16 residues in the CDR3. CDR1 and CDR2 from the germline V gene are LGHNA and YSLEER. DNA of the CDR3: TGCGCCAGCAGCCGCTTCCGGGAGGCCATTAATGAAAAACGGTTTTTT. Protein product: CASSRFREAINEKRFF.

In this sample, this clonotype turned up many times. The gene calls are TRBV19 and TRBJ2-2; 9 positions agree with TRBD2. V shed 9 bases, J shed 0 bases, and the junction held 8 bases outside the gene matches. CDR3 length: 16 residues. From germline, CDR1 is LNHDA and CDR2 SQIVND (reference sequence). CDR3 DNA: TGTGCCAGCCTTCCGGGACTAGCAGCGAACACCGGGGAGCTGTTTTTT. Its protein is CASLPGLAANTGELFF.

This clonotype was counted ten times or more. The V call is TRBV5-1, the J call TRBJ1-1; the D gene is possibly TRBD1 (6 bases). The CDR3 extends over 17 amino acids. The V end was cut by 1 base, the J end by 5 bases, with 21 bases between. Germline CDR1 SGHRS, CDR2 YFSETQ. CDR3 sequence reads: CASSLQLPGALGTEAFF. In DNA, the CDR3 is TGCGCCAGCAGCTTGCAGTTGCCAGGGGCCTTGGGGACTGAAGCTTTCTTT.

This clonotype was counted at least ten times. The chain couples TRBV20-1 to TRBJ2-3, with D hard to call. Trimming removed 5 bases at V and 1 base at J, with 13 bases between. The CDR3 has 14 amino acids. In germline, CDR1 is DFQATT, CDR2 SNEGSKA (reference sequence). The CDR3 protein is CSARASDGTDTQYF. Written as DNA, the CDR3 is TGCAGTGCTCGGGCCTCCGATGGCACAGATACGCAGTATTTT.

A few counts support this clonotype. A far larger clone is one nucleotide away, so this likely arose from a read error. The CDR3: CASSVLRSGANILTF. The CDR3 DNA is TGTGCCAGCAGTGTCCTCCGCTCTGGGGCCAACATCCTGACTTTC. The gene calls are TRBV13 and TRBJ2-6; TRBD1 might be the D (5 bases). Germline V gene sequence: CDR1 PRHDT, CDR2 FYEKMQ (reference sequence). The CDR3 covers 15 residues.

Ten or more counts support this clonotype. The genes are TRBV3-1 and TRBJ2-7; D unresolved. Germline loops: CDR1 LGHDT, CDR2 YNNKEL (reference sequence). CDR3 size: 14 residues. With 5 bases removed from V and 0 bases from J, the gap between germline ends came to 11 bases. The CDR3 region has the DNA TGTGCCAGCAGCTCTGCGGCCGCCTCCTACGAGCAGTACTTC. It specifies CASSSAAASYEQYF.

At least ten counts were recorded for this clonotype. The chain joins TRBV19 to TRBJ2-1; either TRBD1 or TRBD2 may fit D (6 bases each). Trimming pared 6 bases from V and 4 bases from J, leaving 16 bases between. Germline V CDR1 and CDR2: LNHDA, SQIVND (reference sequence). The CDR3 has 15 amino acids. The CDR3 loop is CASRSWGASYNEQFF. The DNA of the CDR3 is TGTGCCAGTAGGTCTTGGGGGGCCAGTTACAATGAGCAGTTCTTC.

The chain uses TRBV3-1 and TRBJ2-7; TRBD1 aligns across 7 bases. CDR1 and CDR2 (germline): LGHDT, YNNKEL (reference sequence). The CDR3 totals 16 residues. The ends lost 0 bases at V and 3 bases at J; junction bases unmatched: 8. CDR3 amino acids: CASSQDRDRAFYEQYF. The DNA of the CDR3 is TGTGCCAGCAGCCAAGATCGGGACAGAGCTTTCTACGAGCAGTACTTC.

J is TRBJ2-1 and V is TRBV3-1, with D tentatively TRBD1 or TRBD2 (5 bases each). CDR3 length equals 14 residues. The V end was cut by 4 bases, the J end by 7 bases, with 14 bases between. Germline values: CDR1 LGHDT, CDR2 YNNKEL (reference sequence). The CDR3 is CASSLGTSGNEQFF. The CDR3 DNA sequence: TGTGCCAGCAGCCTCGGGACGTCAGGGAATGAGCAGTTCTTC.

This clonotype was picked up a small number of times. V and J are TRBV5-1 and TRBJ2-4; 8 bases line up with TRBD2. Germline V gives CDR1 SGHRS, CDR2 YFSETQ. With 0 bases clipped from V and 1 base from J, the junction kept 3 bases outside the gene matches. The CDR3 has 16 amino acids. The CDR3 loop is CASSLATSAAKNIQYF. DNA of the CDR3: TGCGCCAGCAGCTTGGCGACTAGCGCGGCCAAAAACATTCAGTACTTC.

This clonotype has just a few counts. The chain is built from TRBV20-1 and TRBJ1-1; D unresolved. The length of the CDR3 is 14 residues. The V end lost 6 bases, the J end lost 1 base, and 15 bases lay between the germline ends. Germline V gene data show CDR1 as DFQATT and CDR2 as SNEGSKA (reference sequence). The CDR3 nucleotides read TGCAGTGCCCTCCGGGAGGCTGGGAACACTGAAGCTTTCTTT. This codes for CSALREAGNTEAFF.

This clonotype showed up many times. The gene calls are TRBV28 and TRBJ2-5; maybe TRBD1 (6 bases). Germline V lookup: CDR1 MDHEN, CDR2 SYDVKM. This CDR3 comprises 16 residues. V was cut by 7 bases and J by 1 base, with 19 bases left in between. The CDR3 here is CASTLSTGVFQETQYF. The CDR3 DNA reads TGTGCCAGCACCCTTTCGACAGGCGTTTTCCAAGAGACCCAGTACTTC. Using reference TRBV28 and TRBJ2-5 for the parts outside the CDR3, the full variable domain is DVKVTQSSRYLVKRTGEKVFLECVQDMDHENMFWYRQDPGLGLRLIYFSYDVKMKEKGDIPEGYSVSREKKERFSLILESASTNQTSMYLCASTLSTGVFQETQYFGPGTRLLVL.

There are many counts of this clonotype. V and J are TRBV7-2 and TRBJ2-5; 9 positions agree with TRBD1. The CDR3 consists of 15 residues. From germline, CDR1 is SGHTA and CDR2 FQGNSA. Trimming took 5 bases from V and 5 from J; bases not matched to a gene: 9. The DNA for the CDR3 is TGTGCCAGCAGCCGCGGGGGACAGGGAGGGGAGACCCAGTACTTC. It specifies CASSRGGQGGETQYF.

This clonotype was observed many times. This chain uses TRBV9 with TRBJ1-3, with D unresolved. This CDR3 is built from 14 residues. Per germline, CDR1 SGDLS and CDR2 YYNGEE. Trimming pared 2 bases from V and 0 bases from J, leaving 6 bases between. CDR3 bases: TGTGCCAGCAGCGTCGGGGTCTCTGGAAACACCATATATTTT. It yields the protein CASSVGVSGNTIYF. Using reference TRBV9 and TRBJ1-3 for the parts outside the CDR3, the full variable domain is DSGVTQTPKHLITATGQRVTLRCSPRSGDLSVYWYQQSLDQGLQFLIQYYNGEERAKGNILERFSAQQFPDLHSELNLSSLELGDSALYFCASSVGVSGNTIYFGEGSWLTVV.